This paragraph covers one T cell receptor (beta chain) sequence. No antigen is known for it. This record belongs to a study of blood T cells in healthy people across ages. General study points: Age showed a roughly linear inverse relationship with TCR beta diversity per million T cells. Comparison with aged donors showed that long-lived donors had more naive CD4+ cells and higher diversity.

This CDR3 contains 16 residues. Trimming took 2 bases from V and 4 from J, leaving 17 bases between them. Primed by a sample-barcoded 5' primer and a J-beta primer mix, a second PCR proceeded for about 7 to 11 cycles. Each cDNA molecule, via a template-switch adaptor with 12 random nucleotides, was tagged. TCRdb processed the 5' RACE reads anew with MiXCR; each CDR3 protein has one entry. The repertoire includes about 570,000 distinct CDR3 sequences, 27% of them detected once, and about 3.9% sits in the top ten. Another study also made use of these data, one on T cells of mothers and their children. That investigation notes: It was found that thymic selection shapes TCR recombination output similarly in related and unrelated pairs.

The receptor comes from a boy younger than 10 in good health. The chain links TRBV12-3 or TRBV12-4 to TRBJ2-5; a possible D gene is TRBD1 (6 bases). Sequenced input: blood. This chain's CDR3 is CASSLKGGRPGETQYF. The CDR3 nucleotides are TGTGCCAGCAGTTTAAAAGGGGGAAGACCGGGAGAGACCCAGTACTTC.